These T cell receptor beta chains were read from a single sample in a study of cytomegalovirus exposure and HLA in healthy donors. The repertoire was sequenced with immunoSEQ multiplex PCR; TCRdb's copy has only in-frame clones and lacks some. This sample has 150,000 to 200,000 clones, with around 79% found just once. The sequenced material came from PBMCs. These receptors originate from a woman in her thirties or forties in good health and CMV-seropositive. Both conserved end residues are trimmed from each CDR3. Fields, in order: CDR3 length, D gene, V gene, CDR3 protein. D genes are given only for firm matches.

len: 11
d_gene: NA
v_gene: TRBV19
CDR3aa: ASSIQGIDTQY

len: 12
d_gene: TRBD2
v_gene: TRBV28
CDR3aa: ASSGLENTYEQY

len: 13
d_gene: TRBD2
v_gene: TRBV6-1
CDR3aa: ASSFGLAGYYEQY

len: 12
d_gene: NA
v_gene: TRBV7-2
CDR3aa: ASSPTRGGEKLF

len: 14
d_gene: TRBD1
v_gene: TRBV5-1
CDR3aa: ASSLGDRGGNSPLH

len: 13
d_gene: NA
v_gene: TRBV25-1
CDR3aa: ATSLGGGRWNGYT

len: 13
d_gene: NA
v_gene: TRBV7-9
CDR3aa: ASSLSQVMNEKLF

len: 12
d_gene: NA
v_gene: TRBV30
CDR3aa: AWSVRGSGNTIY

len: 12
d_gene: NA
v_gene: TRBV10-3
CDR3aa: AISLTGFNQPQH

len: 11
d_gene: NA
v_gene: TRBV4-3
CDR3aa: ASSSGSGYGYT

len: 12
d_gene: NA
v_gene: TRBV6-5
CDR3aa: ASKAGGEDYGYT

len: 13
d_gene: NA
v_gene: TRBV7-9
CDR3aa: ASSLETVGLYEQY

len: 14
d_gene: NA
v_gene: TRBV19
CDR3aa: ASSIAVAGMGQPQH

len: 12
d_gene: NA
v_gene: TRBV7-2
CDR3aa: ASSLASTGFGYT

len: 13
d_gene: TRBD1
v_gene: TRBV5-4
CDR3aa: ASSKTGGSDNEQF

len: 11
d_gene: NA
v_gene: TRBV4-1
CDR3aa: ASSQWRGETQY

len: 12
d_gene: TRBD1
v_gene: TRBV7-2
CDR3aa: ASSSQTGNYGYT

len: 14
d_gene: TRBD1
v_gene: TRBV27
CDR3aa: ASSSFSGTGFNEQF

len: 9
d_gene: NA
v_gene: TRBV30
CDR3aa: AWSQGEAQY

len: 11
d_gene: NA
v_gene: TRBV30
CDR3aa: AWARGGDTEAF

len: 13
d_gene: NA
v_gene: TRBV6-1
CDR3aa: ASSRNRESNQPQH

len: 9
d_gene: NA
v_gene: TRBV4-2
CDR3aa: ASSQGVELL

len: 12
d_gene: NA
v_gene: TRBV4-1
CDR3aa: ASSHDQGTYGYT

len: 15
d_gene: TRBD1
v_gene: TRBV7-2
CDR3aa: ASSSPGGQGANSPLH

len: 12
d_gene: NA
v_gene: TRBV7-8
CDR3aa: ASSLVQPNTEAF

len: 13
d_gene: TRBD1
v_gene: TRBV28
CDR3aa: ASSSIQGADTEAF

len: 13
d_gene: NA
v_gene: TRBV2
CDR3aa: ASSESRVGNQPQH

len: 14
d_gene: TRBD2
v_gene: TRBV19
CDR3aa: ASSILSSGSDNEQF

len: 13
d_gene: TRBD2
v_gene: TRBV5-4
CDR3aa: ASSLSRGGDNEQF

len: 12
d_gene: NA
v_gene: TRBV6-5
CDR3aa: ASSYEGQSYEQY

len: 12
d_gene: NA
v_gene: TRBV7-9
CDR3aa: ASSPRSADDIQY

len: 12
d_gene: TRBD2
v_gene: TRBV6-1
CDR3aa: ASTGLAGGHEQF

len: 14
d_gene: NA
v_gene: TRBV2
CDR3aa: ASSERRGGWTGELF

len: 11
d_gene: NA
v_gene: TRBV7-9
CDR3aa: ASSLAPSTEAF

len: 11
d_gene: NA
v_gene: TRBV6-6
CDR3aa: ASSSTGANVLT

len: 14
d_gene: TRBD1
v_gene: TRBV2
CDR3aa: ASSFRDRGLQETQY

len: 13
d_gene: NA
v_gene: TRBV5-1
CDR3aa: ASSFTGGTNEKLF

len: 12
d_gene: NA
v_gene: TRBV4-3
CDR3aa: ASSQVSSGNTIY

len: 13
d_gene: TRBD1
v_gene: TRBV19
CDR3aa: ASSLGQVANQPQH

len: 13
d_gene: TRBD1
v_gene: TRBV18
CDR3aa: ASSPPETGGSEQY

len: 13
d_gene: TRBD2
v_gene: TRBV11-3
CDR3aa: ASSLTSGSTNEQF

len: 13
d_gene: TRBD1
v_gene: TRBV6-1
CDR3aa: ASSSGTGRGQPQH

len: 12
d_gene: TRBD1
v_gene: TRBV29-1
CDR3aa: SVAQGERKETQY

len: 16
d_gene: NA
v_gene: TRBV7-2
CDR3aa: ASSAVVRGGSYNSPLH

len: 14
d_gene: NA
v_gene: TRBV7-9
CDR3aa: ASSPWTASNTGELF

len: 13
d_gene: TRBD1
v_gene: TRBV6-5
CDR3aa: ASRRGQGAGGELF

len: 15
d_gene: NA
v_gene: TRBV7-7
CDR3aa: ASSLDKMRGGNTEAF

len: 14
d_gene: TRBD1
v_gene: TRBV7-2
CDR3aa: ASSPLTGGFGNTIY

len: 13
d_gene: TRBD1
v_gene: TRBV7-2
CDR3aa: ASSPRQGSDEKLF

len: 13
d_gene: NA
v_gene: TRBV6-1
CDR3aa: ASSESGAANYGYT

len: 12
d_gene: TRBD1
v_gene: TRBV7-2
CDR3aa: ASSLDRVSLKAF

len: 13
d_gene: NA
v_gene: TRBV28
CDR3aa: ATSRLDRNTGELF

len: 12
d_gene: NA
v_gene: TRBV27
CDR3aa: ASSPQGGDQPQH

len: 13
d_gene: NA
v_gene: TRBV7-8
CDR3aa: ASSPDGRVDEKLF

len: 14
d_gene: NA
v_gene: TRBV7-2
CDR3aa: ASSLAGRVANEKLF